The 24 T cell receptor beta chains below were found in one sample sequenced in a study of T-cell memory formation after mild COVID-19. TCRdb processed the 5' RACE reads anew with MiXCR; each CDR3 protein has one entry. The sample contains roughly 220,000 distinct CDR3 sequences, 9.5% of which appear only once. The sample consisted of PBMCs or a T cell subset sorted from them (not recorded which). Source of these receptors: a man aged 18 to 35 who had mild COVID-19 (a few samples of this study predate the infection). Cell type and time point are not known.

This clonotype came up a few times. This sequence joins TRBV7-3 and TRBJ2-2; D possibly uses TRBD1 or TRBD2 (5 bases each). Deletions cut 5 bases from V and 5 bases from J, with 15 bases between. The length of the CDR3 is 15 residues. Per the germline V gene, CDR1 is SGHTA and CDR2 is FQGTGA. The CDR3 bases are TGTGCCAGCAGCCCACCGGGGCAGCAGACCGGGGAGCTGTTTTTT. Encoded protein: CASSPPGQQTGELFF. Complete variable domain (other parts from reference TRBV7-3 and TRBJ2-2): GAGVSQTPSNKVTEKGKYVELRCDPISGHTALYWYRQSLGQGPEFLIYFQGTGAADDSGLPNDRFFAVRPEGSVSTLKIQRTERGDSAVYLCASSPPGQQTGELFFGEGSRLTVL.

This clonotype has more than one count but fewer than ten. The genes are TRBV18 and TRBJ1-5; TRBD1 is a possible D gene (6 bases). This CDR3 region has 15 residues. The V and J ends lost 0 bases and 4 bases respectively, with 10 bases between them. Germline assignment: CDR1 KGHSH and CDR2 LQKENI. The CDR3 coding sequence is TGTGCCAGCTCACCACCTTCAGGGGCAAATCAGCCCCAGCATTTT. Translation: CASSPPSGANQPQHF.

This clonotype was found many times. CDR3 loop: CASSQASGGRGHSPLHF. Here the CDR3 DNA reads TGTGCCAGCAGCCAAGCTAGCGGGGGCAGGGGCCATTCACCCCTCCACTTT. The V and J genes are TRBV4-2 and TRBJ1-6; a possible D gene is TRBD1 (6 bases). The CDR3 totals 17 residues. The V end was cut by 1 base, the J end by 8 bases, with 18 bases between. The germline gives CDR1 LGHNA, CDR2 YNFKEQ.

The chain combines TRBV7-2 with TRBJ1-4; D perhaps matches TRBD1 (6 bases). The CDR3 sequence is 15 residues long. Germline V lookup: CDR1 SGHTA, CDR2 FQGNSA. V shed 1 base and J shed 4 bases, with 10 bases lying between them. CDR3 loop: CASSLDQGNNEKLFF. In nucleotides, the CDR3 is TGTGCCAGCAGCTTAGATCAGGGGAATAATGAAAAACTGTTTTTT. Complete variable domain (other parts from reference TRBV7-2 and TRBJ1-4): GAGVSQSPSNKVTEKGKDVELRCDPISGHTALYWYRQSLGQGLEFLIYFQGNSAPDKSGLPSDRFSAERTGGSVSTLTIQRTQQEDSAVYLCASSLDQGNNEKLFFGSGTQLSVL.

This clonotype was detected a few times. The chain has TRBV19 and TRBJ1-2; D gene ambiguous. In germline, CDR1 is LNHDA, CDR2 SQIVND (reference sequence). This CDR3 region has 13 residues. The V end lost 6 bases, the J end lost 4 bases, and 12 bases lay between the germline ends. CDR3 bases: TGTGCCAGTAGCCCCGACGGATCCTATGGCTACACCTTC. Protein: CASSPDGSYGYTF.

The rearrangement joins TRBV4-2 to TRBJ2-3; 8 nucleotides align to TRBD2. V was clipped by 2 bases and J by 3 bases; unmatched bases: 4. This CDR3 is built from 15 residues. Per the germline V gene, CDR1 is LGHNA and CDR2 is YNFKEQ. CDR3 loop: CASSQQRGKTDTQYF. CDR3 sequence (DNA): TGTGCCAGCAGCCAACAGCGGGGGAAGACAGATACGCAGTATTTT.

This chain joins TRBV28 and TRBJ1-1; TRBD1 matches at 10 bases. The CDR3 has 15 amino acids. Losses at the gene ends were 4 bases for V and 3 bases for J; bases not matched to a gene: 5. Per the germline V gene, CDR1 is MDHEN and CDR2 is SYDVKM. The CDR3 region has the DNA TGTGCCAGCAGTTCACCGGGACAGGGGTACACTGAAGCTTTCTTT. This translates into CASSSPGQGYTEAFF.

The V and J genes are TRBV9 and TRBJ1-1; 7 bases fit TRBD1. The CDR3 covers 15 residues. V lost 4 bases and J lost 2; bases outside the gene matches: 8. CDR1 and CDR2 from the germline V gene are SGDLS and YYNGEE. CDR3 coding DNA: TGTGCCAGCAGCCCTTGGGACAGCCGCAACACTGAAGCTTTCTTT. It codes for CASSPWDSRNTEAFF.

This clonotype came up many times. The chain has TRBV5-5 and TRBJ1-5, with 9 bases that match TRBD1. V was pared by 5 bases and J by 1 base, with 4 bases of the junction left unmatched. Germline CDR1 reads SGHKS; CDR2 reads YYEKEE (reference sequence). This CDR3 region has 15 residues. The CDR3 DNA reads TGTGCCAGCAGTACGACAGGGGGAAGCAATCAGCCCCAGCATTTT. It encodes CASSTTGGSNQPQHF.

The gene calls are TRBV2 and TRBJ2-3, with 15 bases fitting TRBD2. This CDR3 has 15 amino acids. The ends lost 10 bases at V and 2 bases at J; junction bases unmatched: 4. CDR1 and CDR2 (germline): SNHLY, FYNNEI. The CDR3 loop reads CATGTSGGPTDTQYF. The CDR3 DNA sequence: TGTGCCACCGGGACTAGCGGGGGGCCCACAGATACGCAGTATTTT.

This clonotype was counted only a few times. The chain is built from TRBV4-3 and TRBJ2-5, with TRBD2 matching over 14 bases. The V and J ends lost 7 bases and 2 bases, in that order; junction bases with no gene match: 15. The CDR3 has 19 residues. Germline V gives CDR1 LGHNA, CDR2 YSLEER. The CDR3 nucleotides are TGCGCCAGCACTTCGGGACTTGGACTAGCGGGGGGCCGACAAGAGACCCAGTACTTC. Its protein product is CASTSGLGLAGGRQETQYF.

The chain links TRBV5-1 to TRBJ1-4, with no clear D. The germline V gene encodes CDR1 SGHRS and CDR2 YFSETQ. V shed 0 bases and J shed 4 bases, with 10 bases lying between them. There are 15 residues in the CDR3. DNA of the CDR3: TGCGCCAGCAGCTTGGTGGGGTTTCTTAATGAAAAACTGTTTTTT. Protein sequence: CASSLVGFLNEKLFF. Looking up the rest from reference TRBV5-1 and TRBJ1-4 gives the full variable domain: KAGVTQTPRYLIKTRGQQVTLSCSPISGHRSVSWYQQTPGQGLQFLFEYFSETQRNKGNFPGRFSGRQFSNSRSEMNVSTLELGDSALYLCASSLVGFLNEKLFFGSGTQLSVL.

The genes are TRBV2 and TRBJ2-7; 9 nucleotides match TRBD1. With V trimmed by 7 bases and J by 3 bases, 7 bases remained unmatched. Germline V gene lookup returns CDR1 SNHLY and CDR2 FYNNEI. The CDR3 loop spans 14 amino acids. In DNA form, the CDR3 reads TGTGCCAGCATCCTGGGGACAGGGAGCTACGAGCAGTACTTC. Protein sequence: CASILGTGSYEQYF.

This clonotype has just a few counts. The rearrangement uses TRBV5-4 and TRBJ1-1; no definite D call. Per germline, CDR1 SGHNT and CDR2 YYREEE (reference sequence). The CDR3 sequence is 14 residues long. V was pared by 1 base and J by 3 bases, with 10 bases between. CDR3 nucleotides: TGTGCCAGCAGCTTGAGTAAAGGGTACACTGAAGCTTTCTTT. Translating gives CASSLSKGYTEAFF.

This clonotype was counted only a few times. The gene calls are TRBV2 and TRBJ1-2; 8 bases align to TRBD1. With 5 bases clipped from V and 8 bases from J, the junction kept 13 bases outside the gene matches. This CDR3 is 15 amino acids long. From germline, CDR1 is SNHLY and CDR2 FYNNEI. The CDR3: CASSLERTGLDGYTF. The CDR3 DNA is TGTGCCAGCAGTCTAGAGCGGACAGGGCTTGACGGCTACACCTTC. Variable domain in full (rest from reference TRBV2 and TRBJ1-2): EPEVTQTPSHQVTQMGQEVILRCVPISNHLYFYWYRQILGQKVEFLVSFYNNEISEKSEIFDDQFSVERPDGSNFTLKIRSTKLEDSAMYFCASSLERTGLDGYTFGSGTRLTVV.

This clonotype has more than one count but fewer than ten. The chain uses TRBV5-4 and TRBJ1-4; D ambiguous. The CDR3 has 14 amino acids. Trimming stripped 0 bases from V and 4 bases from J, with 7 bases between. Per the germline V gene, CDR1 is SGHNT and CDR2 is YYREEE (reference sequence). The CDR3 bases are TGTGCCAGCAGCTTGGGACGGAGTAATGAAAAACTGTTTTTT. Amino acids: CASSLGRSNEKLFF.

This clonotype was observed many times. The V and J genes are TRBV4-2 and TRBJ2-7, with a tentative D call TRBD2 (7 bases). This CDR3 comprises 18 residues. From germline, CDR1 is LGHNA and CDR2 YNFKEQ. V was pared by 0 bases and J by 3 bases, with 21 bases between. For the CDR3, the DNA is TGTGCCAGCAGCCAAGATCTTCGGACGGGGGGCCAGTACTACGAGCAGTACTTC. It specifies CASSQDLRTGGQYYEQYF.

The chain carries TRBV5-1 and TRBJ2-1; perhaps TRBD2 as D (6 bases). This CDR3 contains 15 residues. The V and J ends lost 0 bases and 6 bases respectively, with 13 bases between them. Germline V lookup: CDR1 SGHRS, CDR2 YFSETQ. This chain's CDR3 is CASSLVAGIGNEQFF. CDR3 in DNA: TGCGCCAGCAGCTTGGTGGCGGGGATCGGCAATGAGCAGTTCTTC.

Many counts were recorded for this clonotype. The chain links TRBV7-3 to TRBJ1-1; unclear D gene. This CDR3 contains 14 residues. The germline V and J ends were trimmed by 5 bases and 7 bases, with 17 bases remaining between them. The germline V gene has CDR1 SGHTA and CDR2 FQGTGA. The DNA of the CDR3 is TGTGCCAGCAGCCCCGCAGCGCGAACAAGTGAAGCTTTCTTT. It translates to CASSPAARTSEAFF.

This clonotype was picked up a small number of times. The CDR3 region has the DNA TGCGCCAGCAGCCGCAGGGGCGAAGAGACCCAGTACTTC. Protein product: CASSRRGEETQYF. The genes are TRBV4-1 and TRBJ2-5; D is possibly TRBD1 (6 bases). This CDR3 contains 13 residues. Germline V gives CDR1 MGHRA, CDR2 YSYEKL. The V gene lost 4 bases and the J gene lost 3 bases, with 9 bases spanning the gap.

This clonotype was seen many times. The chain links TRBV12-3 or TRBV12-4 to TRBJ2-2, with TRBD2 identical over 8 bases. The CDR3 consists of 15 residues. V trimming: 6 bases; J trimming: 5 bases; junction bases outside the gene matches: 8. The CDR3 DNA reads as TGTGCCAGCAGACCTGGGACTAGAGGGACCGGGGAGCTGTTTTTT. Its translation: CASRPGTRGTGELFF.

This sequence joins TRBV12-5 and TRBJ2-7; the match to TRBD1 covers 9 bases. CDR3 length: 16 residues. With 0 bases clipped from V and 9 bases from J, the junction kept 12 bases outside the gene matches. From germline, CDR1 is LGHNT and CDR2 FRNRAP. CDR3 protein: CASGLVLNRGLIRQYF. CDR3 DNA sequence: TGTGCTAGTGGTTTGGTACTGAACAGGGGGCTTATTCGGCAGTACTTC.

The chain's CDR3 is CAISESFSRTGGRETQYF. Here the CDR3 DNA reads TGTGCCATCAGTGAATCATTTTCCCGGACAGGGGGCAGAGAGACCCAGTACTTC. The chain recombines TRBV10-3 with TRBJ2-5, with 11 bases fitting TRBD1. The CDR3 sequence is 18 residues long. The V gene end was trimmed by 3 bases and the J gene end by 4 bases; junction bases not matched to a gene: 13. The germline CDR1 and CDR2 sequences are ENHRY and SYGVKD.

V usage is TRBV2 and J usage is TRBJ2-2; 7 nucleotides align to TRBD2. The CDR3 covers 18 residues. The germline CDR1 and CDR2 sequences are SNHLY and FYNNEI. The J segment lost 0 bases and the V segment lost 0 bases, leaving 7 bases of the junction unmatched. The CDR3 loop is CASSEAQLASANTGELFF. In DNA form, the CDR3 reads TGTGCCAGCAGTGAAGCGCAACTAGCGTCTGCGAACACCGGGGAGCTGTTTTTT. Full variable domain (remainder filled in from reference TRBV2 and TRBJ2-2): EPEVTQTPSHQVTQMGQEVILRCVPISNHLYFYWYRQILGQKVEFLVSFYNNEISEKSEIFDDQFSVERPDGSNFTLKIRSTKLEDSAMYFCASSEAQLASANTGELFFGEGSRLTVL.